Listed below are T cell receptor beta chains from one sample, sequenced in a study of blood T cell repertoires in COVID-19. Assay: immunoSEQ multiplex PCR; the TCRdb copy retains only in-frame clones and omits some. Here the sample spans approximately 180,000 clones, approximately 83% being singletons. The sequenced sample consisted of peripheral blood. Receptor source: a human donor with active or convalescent COVID-19. The donor label of this sample is uncertain. Both conserved end residues are part of each CDR3. Each record gives: D gene, clone size, CDR3 length, J gene, V gene, CDR3 DNA, CDR3 protein. The D gene is left open where the match is weak. Some rows have no size entry. The others give once, few or many, or a class for an expanded clone.

D: -; size: -; length: 15; J: TRBJ1-2; V: TRBV2; DNA: TGTGCCAGCAGTGAAGGACAGACGAACTCCTATGGCTACACCTTC; CDR3: CASSEGQTNSYGYTF
D: TRBD2; size: -; length: 16; J: TRBJ2-5; V: TRBV15; DNA: TGTGCCACCAGCAGTTATAGCGGGGGGGCCGGAGAGACCCAGTACTTC; CDR3: CATSSYSGGAGETQYF
D: -; size: -; length: 13; J: TRBJ1-1; V: TRBV7-9; DNA: TGTGCCAGCAGCTTGGAGGGAAAGGGTGAAGCTTTCTTT; CDR3: CASSLEGKGEAFF
D: -; size: few; length: 15; J: TRBJ1-5; V: TRBV5-6; DNA: TGTGCCAGCAGCTTGGGCAGGGGAGAGTCGCAGCCCCAGCATTTT; CDR3: CASSLGRGESQPQHF
D: -; size: -; length: 15; J: TRBJ2-5; V: TRBV7-6; DNA: TGTGCCAGCAGCCCTCTGGGACCTCGGGGGGAGACCCAGTACTTC; CDR3: CASSPLGPRGETQYF
D: -; size: few; length: 15; J: TRBJ2-3; V: TRBV6-2/TRBV6-3; DNA: TGTGCCAGCAGTCAGGGGATTGGGGACACAGATACGCAGTATTTT; CDR3: CASSQGIGDTDTQYF
D: -; size: -; length: 16; J: TRBJ2-1; V: TRBV19; DNA: TGTGCCAGTAGTATAGACCGGGACTCGGCGTACAATGAGCAGTTCTTC; CDR3: CASSIDRDSAYNEQFF
D: -; size: -; length: 15; J: TRBJ2-7; V: TRBV21-1; DNA: TGTGCCAGCAGCAAGGCTCAGCGGGGCTCCTACGAGCAGTACTTC; CDR3: CASSKAQRGSYEQYF
D: -; size: -; length: 11; J: TRBJ2-7; V: TRBV3-1/TRBV3-2; DNA: TGTGCCAGCGGATGGAGAGGCGAGCAGTACTTC; CDR3: CASGWRGEQYF
D: -; size: -; length: 15; J: TRBJ2-1; V: TRBV29-1; DNA: TGCAGCGTTCGCGGAAGGCCTAGCTCCTACAATGAGCAGTTCTTC; CDR3: CSVRGRPSSYNEQFF
D: -; size: -; length: 13; J: TRBJ1-2; V: TRBV12-3/TRBV12-4; DNA: TGTGCCAGCCGAAGGGGCAAGAACTATGGCTACACCTTC; CDR3: CASRRGKNYGYTF
D: TRBD1; size: -; length: 17; J: TRBJ2-3; V: TRBV7-9; DNA: TGTGCCAGCAGCTTCCGACAGGGGGCGCGAGGCACAGATACGCAGTATTTT; CDR3: CASSFRQGARGTDTQYF
D: TRBD2; size: -; length: 16; J: TRBJ2-5; V: TRBV28; DNA: TGTGCCAGCAGTTCCCAAAGGGCGGGGGGGCTCGAGACCCAGTACTTC; CDR3: CASSSQRAGGLETQYF
D: TRBD1; size: once; length: 14; J: TRBJ1-1; V: TRBV3-1/TRBV3-2; DNA: TGTGCCAGCAGCCAAGAACAGGGGTGGACTGAAGCTTTCTTT; CDR3: CASSQEQGWTEAFF
D: TRBD2; size: -; length: 14; J: TRBJ2-7; V: TRBV2; DNA: TGTGCCAGCAGTAGTGGGCGGGGGTCCTACGAGCAGTACTTC; CDR3: CASSSGRGSYEQYF
D: TRBD2; size: -; length: 17; J: TRBJ2-7; V: TRBV6-2/TRBV6-3; DNA: TGTGCCAGCAGCCGCGCTACTAGCGGGAGGGCCGGCGACGAGCAGTACTTC; CDR3: CASSRATSGRAGDEQYF
D: -; size: -; length: 13; J: TRBJ2-7; V: TRBV29-1; DNA: TGCAGCGTTTGGGCGGCAGGGAGGAACGAGCAGTACTTC; CDR3: CSVWAAGRNEQYF
D: -; size: once; length: 13; J: TRBJ2-3; V: TRBV28; DNA: TGTGCCAGCAAAGACAGTAGCACAGATACGCAGTATTTT; CDR3: CASKDSSTDTQYF
D: TRBD2; size: once; length: 16; J: TRBJ2-3; V: TRBV5-1; DNA: TGCGCCAGCAGCTCCGGGACTAGCGGGCTGACAGATACGCAGTATTTT; CDR3: CASSSGTSGLTDTQYF
D: -; size: -; length: 16; J: TRBJ1-2; V: TRBV5-6; DNA: TGTGCCAGCAGCTTGGCGCCGGGGAGTGCTAACTATGGCTACACCTTC; CDR3: CASSLAPGSANYGYTF
D: -; size: once; length: 13; J: TRBJ1-1; V: TRBV12-5; DNA: TGTGCTAGTGGTTTGGTGCGGAACACTGAAGCTTTCTTT; CDR3: CASGLVRNTEAFF
D: -; size: -; length: 14; J: TRBJ1-1; V: TRBV6-5; DNA: TGTGCCAGCAGTTACGGGGTTAGGGGCACTGAAGCTTTCTTT; CDR3: CASSYGVRGTEAFF
D: TRBD2; size: once; length: 17; J: TRBJ2-1; V: TRBV27; DNA: TGTGCCAGCAGTCCCCGACTAGCGGGTAACTCCTACAATGAGCAGTTCTTC; CDR3: CASSPRLAGNSYNEQFF
D: TRBD2; size: -; length: 18; J: TRBJ2-1; V: TRBV5-1; DNA: TGCGCCAGCAGCTTAGGTCTACTAGCGGGGGGGTCCTACAATGAGCAGTTCTTC; CDR3: CASSLGLLAGGSYNEQFF
D: TRBD1; size: many; length: 14; J: TRBJ2-7; V: TRBV18; DNA: TGTGCCAGCTCACCCTCGGGACAGTCCTACGAGCAGTACTTC; CDR3: CASSPSGQSYEQYF
D: -; size: -; length: 13; J: TRBJ2-5; V: TRBV11-3; DNA: TGTGCCAGCAGCTACAGGAATCAGGAGACCCAGTACTTC; CDR3: CASSYRNQETQYF
D: TRBD1; size: -; length: 16; J: TRBJ2-1; V: TRBV18; DNA: TGTGCCAGCTCACCAGTAACAGGGGGCATTTACAATGAGCAGTTCTTC; CDR3: CASSPVTGGIYNEQFF
D: -; size: -; length: 13; J: TRBJ2-1; V: TRBV12-3/TRBV12-4; DNA: TGTGCCAGCAGATCGGGGTATTTGCATGAGCAGTTCTTC; CDR3: CASRSGYLHEQFF
D: -; size: -; length: 13; J: TRBJ2-7; V: TRBV6-2/TRBV6-3; DNA: TGTGCCAGCAGCCACAACGGGGCCTACGAGCAGTACTTC; CDR3: CASSHNGAYEQYF